One sample yielded the 16 T cell receptor beta chains listed below, sequenced in a study of Ad26.COV2.S vaccination and SARS-CoV-2 variants. Repertoires were generated with immunoSEQ multiplex PCR, while TCRdb's copy carries only in-frame clones and drops some. The sample has about 350,000 clones, less than 90% seen once. As to treatment: some 20 received Ad26.COV2.S at low or high dose, single or two shots; 5 received placebo; per-sample allocation not given. Vaccine and placebo recipients were sampled on day 63 after the first injection. This material consisted of peripheral blood, taken in a trial of Ad26.COV2.S vaccine versus placebo. These receptors were taken from a person aged 18-65 years who received the Ad26.COV2.S COVID-19 vaccine or a placebo.

J is TRBJ1-2 and V is TRBV6-2 or TRBV6-3; D gene ambiguous. Between the trimmed V and J ends, which lost 2 bases and 2 bases, there was a span of 6 bases. CDR3 length: 13 residues. Per germline, CDR1 MNHEY and CDR2 SVGEGT. CDR3 in amino acids: CASSYEQNYGYTF. The CDR3, as DNA: TGTGCCAGCAGTTACGAACAAAACTATGGCTACACCTTC.

This chain joins TRBV3-1 (or the pseudogene TRBV3-2) and TRBJ1-1; D not resolved. V lost 1 base, J lost 7 bases, and 13 bases lay in between. The germline gives CDR1 LGHDT, CDR2 YNNKEL (reference sequence). The CDR3 runs to 14 residues. The CDR3 loop reads CASSQVPWTYEAFF. The CDR3 DNA is TGTGCCAGCAGCCAAGTACCTTGGACCTATGAAGCTTTCTTT.

The chain couples TRBV19 to TRBJ2-7, with TRBD2 as a possible D gene (6 bases). This CDR3 has 14 amino acids. Trimming cost V 2 bases and J 3 bases, with 11 bases left between them. The germline CDR1 and CDR2 sequences are LNHDA and SQIVND (reference sequence). The CDR3 is CASSIRSGSYEQYF. Written as DNA, the CDR3 is TGTGCCAGTAGTATAAGGTCCGGGAGCTACGAGCAGTACTTC.

The rearrangement links TRBV28 to TRBJ2-3, with 9 bases matching TRBD2. Germline CDR1 is MDHEN and CDR2 is SYDVKM. V dropped 7 bases and J dropped 10; count of bases not matched to a gene: 18. The CDR3 extends over 16 amino acids. CDR3 nucleotide sequence: TGTGCCAGCATCCACCAGGGGCGGGGGGGCTCCCTGGCGCAGTATTTT. This encodes CASIHQGRGGSLAQYF.

The chain uses TRBV2 and TRBJ2-1, with D unclear. The V end was cut by 6 bases, the J end by 0 bases, with 6 bases between. Germline V gene data show CDR1 as SNHLY and CDR2 as FYNNEI. This CDR3 has 13 amino acids. The CDR3, as DNA: TGTGCCAGCAGGTCGTTCTCCTACAATGAGCAGTTCTTC. This sequence encodes CASRSFSYNEQFF.

The chain joins TRBV14 to TRBJ2-3; D is possibly TRBD2 (6 bases). With 4 bases removed from V and 4 bases from J, the gap between germline ends came to 15 bases. The CDR3 sequence is 15 residues long. The germline CDR1 and CDR2 sequences are SGHDN and FVKESK. CDR3: CASSPRGGLADTQYF. In nucleotides, the CDR3 is TGTGCCAGCAGCCCAAGGGGAGGCCTTGCAGATACGCAGTATTTT.

This chain links TRBV19 with TRBJ2-7; unclear D gene. V lost 1 base, J lost 0 bases, and 16 bases lay in between. The CDR3 is 17 residues long. Germline CDR1 reads LNHDA; CDR2 reads SQIVND (reference sequence). CDR3 protein: CASSIAISETASYEQYF. In DNA, the CDR3 is TGTGCCAGTAGTATAGCCATCTCCGAGACCGCCTCCTACGAGCAGTACTTC. Filled out from reference TRBV19 and TRBJ2-7, the complete variable domain reads DGGITQSPKYLFRKEGQNVTLSCEQNLNHDAMYWYRQDPGQGLRLIYYSQIVNDFQKGDIAEGYSVSREKKESFPLTVTSAQKNPTAFYLCASSIAISETASYEQYFGPGTRLTVT.

This clone was seen a single time. This chain links TRBV18 with TRBJ1-5; a weak D match, TRBD1 (6 bases). The CDR3 covers 15 residues. The germline CDR1 and CDR2 sequences are KGHSH and LQKENI. Trimming pared 3 bases from V and 0 bases from J, leaving 9 bases between. CDR3 nucleotides: TGTGCCAGCTCACCGGTGACAGGTAGCAATCAGCCCCAGCATTTT. Translating gives CASSPVTGSNQPQHF.

The CDR3 DNA reads as TGTGCCAGCAGTTACGCCAATACGCAGTATTTT. Residues: CASSYANTQYF. The rearrangement joins TRBV6-2 or TRBV6-3 to TRBJ2-3, with D uncertain. The germline gives CDR1 MNHEY, CDR2 SVGEGT. The CDR3 runs 11 residues. Trimming stripped 2 bases from V and 7 bases from J, with 4 bases between.

This clone was observed a single time. The V gene is TRBV6-2 or TRBV6-3, the J gene TRBJ2-7, with TRBD2 as a possible D gene (6 bases). The CDR3 is 16 residues long. Trimming stripped 6 bases from V and 2 bases from J, with 20 bases between. Germline assignment: CDR1 MNHEY and CDR2 SVGEGT. The CDR3 sequence is CASSVIDQAGAYEQYF. The CDR3 DNA reads as TGTGCCAGCAGCGTGATCGATCAAGCGGGCGCCTACGAGCAGTACTTC.

The CDR3 reads CASSLGSASSGNTIYF. CDR3 nucleotide sequence: TGTGCCAGCAGCTTAGGGTCGGCAAGCTCTGGAAACACCATATATTTT. This chain connects TRBV7-2 to TRBJ1-3; D gene ambiguous. Germline CDR1 reads SGHTA; CDR2 reads FQGNSA. V was trimmed by 1 base and J by 0 bases, leaving 10 bases between them. The CDR3 loop spans 16 amino acids.

This clone was picked up one time. The rearrangement links TRBV7-3 to TRBJ2-2; TRBD1 matches 11 bases. Germline CDR1 is SGHTA and CDR2 is FQGTGA. The CDR3 length is 16 residues. The junction had 4 bases not matched to a gene; V was cut back by 2 bases and J by 5 bases. CDR3 nucleotide sequence: TGTGCCAGCAGCTTAGGACAGGGGGCGAGAACCGGGGAGCTGTTTTTT. This sequence encodes CASSLGQGARTGELFF. Complete variable domain (other parts from reference TRBV7-3 and TRBJ2-2): GAGVSQTPSNKVTEKGKYVELRCDPISGHTALYWYRQSLGQGPEFLIYFQGTGAADDSGLPNDRFFAVRPEGSVSTLKIQRTERGDSAVYLCASSLGQGARTGELFFGEGSRLTVL.

This chain connects TRBV20-1 to TRBJ2-3; the D is unclear. V lost 3 bases, J lost 4 bases, and 8 bases lay in between. The length of the CDR3 is 12 residues. The germline gives CDR1 DFQATT, CDR2 SNEGSKA (reference sequence). The CDR3 loop is CSASYVADTQYF. In nucleotides, the CDR3 is TGCAGTGCTAGTTACGTGGCAGATACGCAGTATTTT.

This clone has a handful of counts. The chain carries TRBV19 and TRBJ2-1, with a weak D call TRBD2 (5 bases). CDR3 length equals 14 residues. The ends were cut back, 4 bases at V and 3 bases at J, with 10 bases in the middle. Germline V CDR1 and CDR2: LNHDA, SQIVND (reference sequence). The CDR3 loop is CASSRGLNYNEQFF. As DNA, the CDR3 is TGTGCCAGTAGTAGAGGGCTCAACTACAATGAGCAGTTCTTC.

The chain joins TRBV10-3 to TRBJ1-2; D unclear. Germline V lookup: CDR1 ENHRY, CDR2 SYGVKD. This CDR3 is 15 amino acids long. Trimming took 5 bases from V and 0 from J, leaving 13 bases between them. The CDR3 coding sequence is TGTGCCATCAGTTCCTTCGAGAAATCTAACTATGGCTACACCTTC. It is translated as CAISSFEKSNYGYTF.

To note about this clone: A read error may produce the germline difference seen at one junction end. The genes are TRBV7-2 and TRBJ1-4; TRBD1 is a possible D gene (5 bases). Germline CDR1 is SGHTA and CDR2 is FQGNSA. The CDR3 sequence is 15 residues long. The CDR3 DNA sequence: TGTGCCAGCAGCCCCCAGGGAGGGGAGAATGGAAAACTGTTTTTT. Encoded protein: CASSPQGGENGKLFF.